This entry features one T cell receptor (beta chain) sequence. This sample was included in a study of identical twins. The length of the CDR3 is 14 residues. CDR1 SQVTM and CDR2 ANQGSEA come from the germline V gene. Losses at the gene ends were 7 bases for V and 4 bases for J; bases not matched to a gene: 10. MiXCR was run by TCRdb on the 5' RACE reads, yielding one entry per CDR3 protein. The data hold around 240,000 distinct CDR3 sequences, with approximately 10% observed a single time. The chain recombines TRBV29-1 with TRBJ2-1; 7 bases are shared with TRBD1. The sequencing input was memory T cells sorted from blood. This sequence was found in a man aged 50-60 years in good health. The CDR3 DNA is TGCAGCGCCGTGAGGGGACAGATTTACAATGAGCAGTTCTTC. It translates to CSAVRGQIYNEQFF.